This T cell receptor beta chain was documented in a study of T cells in Graves' hyperthyroidism and ophthalmopathy. Points from the study as a whole: Most thyroid clonotypes expanded above 0.001 appeared in blood too.

This clonotype was counted a few times. The antigen is undetermined. The source material, RNA transcripts, was used to amplify TCR beta CDR3 regions. First-round RT-PCR with HTBI primers amplified the TCR CDR3 region. TCRdb called the multiplex PCR reads again in MiXCR, with one record for every CDR3 protein. In the table there are about 610,000 distinct CDR3 sequences, about 15% of which are singletons. Per germline, CDR1 ENHRY and CDR2 SYGVKD. The CDR3 consists of 13 residues. The source material was blood. The rearrangement links TRBV10-3 to TRBJ2-3, with 9 bases matching TRBD1. The sequence derives from a middle-aged woman with Graves' ophthalmopathy. CDR3 sequence: CASGGQGSDTQYF. CDR3 coding DNA: TGTGCATCAGGAGGACAGGGGTCAGATACGCAGTATTTT.